Detailed here is one TCR beta chain. Its antigen is currently unknown. Losses at the gene ends were 8 bases for V and 6 bases for J; bases not matched to a gene: 14. The CDR3 runs to 16 residues. CDR1 is MRHNA, CDR2 SNTAGT, per germline. This sample stems from a study of cytomegalovirus exposure and HLA in healthy donors. Study results and limitations: The classifier reportedly diagnosed cytomegalovirus status with high sensitivity and specificity. The authors listed 164 TCR beta chains as cytomegalovirus-associated.

Using immunoSEQ multiplex PCR, the repertoire was profiled, and TCRdb retains in-frame clones only, with some absent. There are a few hundred thousand clones in the sample; approximately 88% occur only once, and over 0.9% lies in the top ten. The TCR was taken from a man between 25 and 39 years old in good health and CMV-seronegative. Sequencing used PBMCs. The chain recombines TRBV6-4 with TRBJ2-3, with TRBD1 matching 10 bases. The CDR3 DNA follows: TGTGCCAGCCCTCAAGTCCGGGACAGGGGTCCCGATACGCAGTATTTT. This codes for CASPQVRDRGPDTQYF.